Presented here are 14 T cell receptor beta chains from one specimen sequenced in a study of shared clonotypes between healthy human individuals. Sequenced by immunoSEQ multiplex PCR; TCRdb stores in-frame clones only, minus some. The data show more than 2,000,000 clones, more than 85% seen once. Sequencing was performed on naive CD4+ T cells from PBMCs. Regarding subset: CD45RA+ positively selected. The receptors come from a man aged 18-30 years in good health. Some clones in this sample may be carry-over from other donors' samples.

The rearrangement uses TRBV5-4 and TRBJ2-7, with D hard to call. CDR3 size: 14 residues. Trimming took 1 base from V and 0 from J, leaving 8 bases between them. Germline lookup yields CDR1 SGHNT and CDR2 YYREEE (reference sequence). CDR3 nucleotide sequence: TGTGCCAGCAGCTTGTATGCGAGCTCCTACGAGCAGTACTTC. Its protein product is CASSLYASSYEQYF.

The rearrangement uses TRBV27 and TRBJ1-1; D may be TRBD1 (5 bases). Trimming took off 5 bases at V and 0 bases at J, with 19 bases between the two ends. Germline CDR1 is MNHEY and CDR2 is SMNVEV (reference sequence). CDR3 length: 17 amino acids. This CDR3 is CASSRNIPGPLNTEAFF. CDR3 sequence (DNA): TGTGCCAGCAGTCGCAACATACCGGGACCGTTGAACACTGAAGCTTTCTTT.

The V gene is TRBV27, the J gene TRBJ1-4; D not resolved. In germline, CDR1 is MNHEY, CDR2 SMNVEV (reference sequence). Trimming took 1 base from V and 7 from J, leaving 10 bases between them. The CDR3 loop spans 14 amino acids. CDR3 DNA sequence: TGTGCCAGCAGTTTATTTAAAGGTTTTGAAAAACTGTTTTTT. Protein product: CASSLFKGFEKLFF. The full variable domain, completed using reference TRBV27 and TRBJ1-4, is EAQVTQNPRYLITVTGKKLTVTCSQNMNHEYMSWYRQDPGLGLRQIYYSMNVEVTDKGDVPEGYKVSRKEKRNFPLILESPSPNQTSLYFCASSLFKGFEKLFFGSGTQLSVL.

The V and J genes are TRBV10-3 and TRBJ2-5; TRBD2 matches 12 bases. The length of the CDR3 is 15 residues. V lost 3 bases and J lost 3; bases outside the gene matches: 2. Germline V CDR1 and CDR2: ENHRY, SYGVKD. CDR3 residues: CAISEPSGREETQYF. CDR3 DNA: TGTGCCATCAGTGAACCTAGCGGGAGGGAAGAGACCCAGTACTTC.

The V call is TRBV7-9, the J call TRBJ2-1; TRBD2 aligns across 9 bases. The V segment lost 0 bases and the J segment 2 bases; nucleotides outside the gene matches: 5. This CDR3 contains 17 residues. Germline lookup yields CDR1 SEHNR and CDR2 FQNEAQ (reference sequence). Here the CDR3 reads CASSLAVAGAPYNEQFF. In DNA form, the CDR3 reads TGTGCCAGCAGCTTAGCCGTAGCGGGGGCCCCCTACAATGAGCAGTTCTTC.

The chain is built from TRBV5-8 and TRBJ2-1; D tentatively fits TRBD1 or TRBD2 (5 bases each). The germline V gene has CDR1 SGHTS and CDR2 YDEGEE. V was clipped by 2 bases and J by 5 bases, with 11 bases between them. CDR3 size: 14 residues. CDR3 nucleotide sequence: TGTGCCAGCAGCTTAGGGGACGCAAACAATGAGCAGTTCTTC. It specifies CASSLGDANNEQFF. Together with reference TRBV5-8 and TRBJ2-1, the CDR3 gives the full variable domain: EAGVTQSPTHLIKTRGQQATLRCSPISGHTSVYWYQQALGLGLQFLLWYDEGEERNRGNFPPRFSGRQFPNYSSELNVNALELEDSALYLCASSLGDANNEQFFGPGTRLTVL.

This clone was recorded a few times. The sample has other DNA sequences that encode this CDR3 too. In DNA, the CDR3 is TGTGCCAGCAGTTTAAATTACGAGCAGTACTTC. It is translated as CASSLNYEQYF. V and J are TRBV28 and TRBJ2-7, with D hard to call. The CDR3 extends over 11 amino acids. Germline V gene lookup returns CDR1 MDHEN and CDR2 SYDVKM. V was trimmed by 2 bases and J by 4 bases, leaving 3 bases between them.

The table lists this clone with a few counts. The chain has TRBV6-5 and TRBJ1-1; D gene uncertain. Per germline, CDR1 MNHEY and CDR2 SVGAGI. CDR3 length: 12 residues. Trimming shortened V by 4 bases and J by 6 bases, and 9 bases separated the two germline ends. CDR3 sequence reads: CASSSRHAEAFF. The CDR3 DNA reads TGTGCCAGCAGTTCTCGACACGCTGAAGCTTTCTTT.

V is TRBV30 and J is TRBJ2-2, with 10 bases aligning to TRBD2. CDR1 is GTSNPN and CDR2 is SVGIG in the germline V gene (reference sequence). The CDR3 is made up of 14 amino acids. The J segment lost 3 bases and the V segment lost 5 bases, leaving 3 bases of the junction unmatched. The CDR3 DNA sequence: TGTGCCTGGGAGCGGGAGGGGTACACCGGGGAGCTGTTTTTT. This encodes CAWEREGYTGELFF.

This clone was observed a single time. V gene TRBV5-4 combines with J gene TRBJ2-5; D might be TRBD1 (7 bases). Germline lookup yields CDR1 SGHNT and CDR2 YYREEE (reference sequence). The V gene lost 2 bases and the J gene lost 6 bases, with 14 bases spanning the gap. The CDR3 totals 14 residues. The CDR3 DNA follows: TGTGCCAGCAGCTTTAGAGGGGGCGGGAAGACCCAGTACTTC. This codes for CASSFRGGGKTQYF.

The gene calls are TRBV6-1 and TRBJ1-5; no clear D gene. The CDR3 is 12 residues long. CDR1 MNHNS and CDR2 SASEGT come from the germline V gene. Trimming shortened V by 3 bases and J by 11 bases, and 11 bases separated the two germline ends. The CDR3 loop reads CASSDSGSAQHF. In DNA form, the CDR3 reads TGTGCCAGCAGTGACTCTGGGTCGGCCCAGCATTTT.

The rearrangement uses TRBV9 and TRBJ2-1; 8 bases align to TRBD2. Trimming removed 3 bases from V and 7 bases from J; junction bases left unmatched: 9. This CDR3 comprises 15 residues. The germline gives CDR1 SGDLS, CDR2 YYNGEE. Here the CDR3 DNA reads TGTGCCAGCAGCGATCGGACTAGCCTGCGGAATGAGCAGTTCTTC. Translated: CASSDRTSLRNEQFF.

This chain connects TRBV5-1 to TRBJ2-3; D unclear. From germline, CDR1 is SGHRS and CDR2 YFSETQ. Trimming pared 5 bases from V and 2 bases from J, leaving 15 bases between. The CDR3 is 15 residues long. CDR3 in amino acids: CASSRSPPPTDTQYF. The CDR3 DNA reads TGCGCCAGCAGTCGTTCGCCGCCGCCCACAGATACGCAGTATTTT.

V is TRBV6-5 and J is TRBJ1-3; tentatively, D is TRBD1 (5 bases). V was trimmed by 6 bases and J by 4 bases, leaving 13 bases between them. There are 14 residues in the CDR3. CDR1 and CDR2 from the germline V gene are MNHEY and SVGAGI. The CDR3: CASSRSRAGNTIYF. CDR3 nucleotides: TGTGCCAGCAGCCGTAGCAGGGCCGGAAACACCATATATTTT.